The 16 T cell receptor beta chains below come from one sample, sequenced in a study of blood T cell repertoires in COVID-19. The table came from immunoSEQ multiplex PCR; TCRdb's copy has only in-frame clones and leaves some out. The data contain some 46,000 clones, 75% to 90% of them singletons. Sequencing used peripheral blood. Receptors originate from a man aged 60 to 69 with active COVID-19.

Here the CDR3 DNA reads TGTGCCAGCATATACACCTCCTACGAGCAGTACTTC. Translated, it gives CASIYTSYEQYF. The chain combines TRBV2 with TRBJ2-7; no clear D. The ends were cut back, 7 bases at V and 0 bases at J, with 7 bases in the middle. There are 12 residues in the CDR3. Germline assignment: CDR1 SNHLY and CDR2 FYNNEI.

The genes are TRBV6-6 and TRBJ2-3; 9 nucleotides agree with TRBD1. CDR3 length: 16 residues. The V gene end was trimmed by 6 bases and the J gene end by 0 bases; junction bases not matched to a gene: 7. CDR1 is MNHNY, CDR2 SVGAGI, per germline (reference sequence). The CDR3 DNA follows: TGTGCCAGCAGCGGACAGGGGACCTTTAGCACAGATACGCAGTATTTT. It is translated as CASSGQGTFSTDTQYF.

This chain's CDR3 is CASSLSGREGAFF. CDR3 DNA sequence: TGTGCCAGCAGTTTATCCGGGAGGGAGGGGGCTTTCTTT. The gene calls are TRBV28 and TRBJ1-1, with D possibly TRBD1 on 5 matching bases. V lost 1 base and J 11 bases, leaving 14 bases between the germline ends. The germline gives CDR1 MDHEN, CDR2 SYDVKM. The CDR3 contains 13 residues.

The chain combines TRBV6-1 with TRBJ2-7; D remains ambiguous. Germline lookup yields CDR1 MNHNS and CDR2 SASEGT. The CDR3 sequence is 15 residues long. The V end was cut by 0 bases, the J end by 0 bases, with 9 bases between. The CDR3: CASSEAAASSYEQYF. The DNA for the CDR3 is TGTGCCAGCAGTGAAGCTGCAGCTAGCTCCTACGAGCAGTACTTC.

V usage is TRBV6-5 and J usage is TRBJ2-1; D remains ambiguous. This CDR3 is 13 amino acids long. V shed 5 bases and J shed 0 bases, with 5 bases lying between them. Germline CDR1 is MNHEY and CDR2 is SVGAGI. In DNA form, the CDR3 reads TGTGCCAGCAGTCGCTACTCCTACAATGAGCAGTTCTTC. Translation: CASSRYSYNEQFF.

The chain employs TRBV27 and TRBJ2-6; D is unclear. The CDR3 has 14 residues. V was pared by 6 bases and J by 0 bases, with 6 bases between. CDR1 MNHEY and CDR2 SMNVEV come from the germline V gene (reference sequence). The CDR3 nucleotides read TGTGCCAGCAGGTTGAGCTCTGGGGCCAACGTCCTGACTTTC. This gives the protein CASRLSSGANVLTF.

A single count supports this clone. The V call is TRBV9, the J call TRBJ2-5; D possibly corresponds to TRBD1 (5 bases). The CDR3 is made up of 14 amino acids. Trimming stripped 4 bases from V and 8 bases from J, with 18 bases between. Germline V gives CDR1 SGDLS, CDR2 YYNGEE. In nucleotides, the CDR3 is TGTGCCAGCAGCCCAGACAGTCCACGAAGCACCCAGTACTTC. Its translation: CASSPDSPRSTQYF.

This sequence joins TRBV4-1 and TRBJ2-1, with D uncertain. The V gene's germline CDR1 is MGHRA and CDR2 YSYEKL. V lost 2 bases, J lost 4 bases, and 15 bases lay in between. The CDR3 contains 16 residues. The CDR3: CASSQINLLEYNEQFF. CDR3 DNA sequence: TGCGCCAGCAGCCAAATAAACCTCTTAGAGTACAATGAGCAGTTCTTC.

The rearrangement links TRBV7-3 to TRBJ2-7; D unresolved. Trimming cost V 5 bases and J 2 bases, with 13 bases left between them. There are 14 residues in the CDR3. Germline CDR1 SGHTA, CDR2 FQGTGA. The CDR3 bases are TGTGCCAGCAGCCATGAGGTGGTTACCTACGAGCAGTACTTC. Protein: CASSHEVVTYEQYF.

The chain joins TRBV28 to TRBJ1-1; D may be TRBD1 (6 bases). In germline, CDR1 is MDHEN, CDR2 SYDVKM. The CDR3 contains 14 residues. The V end lost 10 bases, the J end lost 2 bases, and 17 bases lay between the germline ends. The CDR3 DNA is TGTGCCATTACAATCACAGGGTACAACACTGAAGCTTTCTTT. Its translation: CAITITGYNTEAFF.

This clone came up once. The CDR3 nucleotides are TGTGCCAGCAGCCCCGGGGGGCCGAAAGAGACCCAGTACTTC. It is translated as CASSPGGPKETQYF. The V call is TRBV7-3, the J call TRBJ2-5, with D possibly being TRBD2 (7 bases). Per germline, CDR1 SGHTA and CDR2 FQGTGA. The CDR3 sequence is 14 residues long. The V gene lost 5 bases and the J gene lost 3 bases, with 13 bases spanning the gap. Together with reference TRBV7-3 and TRBJ2-5, the CDR3 gives the full variable domain: GAGVSQTPSNKVTEKGKYVELRCDPISGHTALYWYRQSLGQGPEFLIYFQGTGAADDSGLPNDRFFAVRPEGSVSTLKIQRTERGDSAVYLCASSPGGPKETQYFGPGTRLLVL.

This clone was recorded a few times. This chain uses TRBV28 with TRBJ1-3, with 8 bases fitting TRBD1. The CDR3 consists of 16 residues. Unmatched junction bases numbered 11, after V lost 6 bases and J lost 4 bases. Germline lookup yields CDR1 MDHEN and CDR2 SYDVKM. The chain's CDR3 is CASSPPRQGWGNTIYF. In nucleotides, the CDR3 is TGTGCCAGCAGCCCCCCCCGACAGGGGTGGGGAAACACCATATATTTT. Full variable domain (rest looked up from reference TRBV28 and TRBJ1-3): DVKVTQSSRYLVKRTGEKVFLECVQDMDHENMFWYRQDPGLGLRLIYFSYDVKMKEKGDIPEGYSVSREKKERFSLILESASTNQTSMYLCASSPPRQGWGNTIYFGEGSWLTVV.

The gene calls are TRBV30 and TRBJ2-3; weak D call: TRBD2 (6 bases). Trimming took off 5 bases at V and 2 bases at J, with 14 bases between the two ends. The V gene's germline CDR1 is GTSNPN and CDR2 SVGIG (reference sequence). CDR3 length: 14 residues. The CDR3 sequence: CAWSLAATTDTQYF. The CDR3 DNA sequence: TGTGCCTGGTCTTTAGCGGCGACCACAGATACGCAGTATTTT.

The chain is built from TRBV28 and TRBJ2-7, with a tentative D call TRBD2 (5 bases). CDR1 MDHEN and CDR2 SYDVKM come from the germline V gene. V was trimmed by 3 bases and J by 5 bases, leaving 17 bases between them. This CDR3 has 15 residues. CDR3 nucleotides: TGTGCCAGCAGTTTTCACCGAACTAGTTCCCACGAGCAGTACTTC. Translated: CASSFHRTSSHEQYF. Full variable domain (missing parts from reference TRBV28 and TRBJ2-7): DVKVTQSSRYLVKRTGEKVFLECVQDMDHENMFWYRQDPGLGLRLIYFSYDVKMKEKGDIPEGYSVSREKKERFSLILESASTNQTSMYLCASSFHRTSSHEQYFGPGTRLTVT.

The chain is built from TRBV7-2 and TRBJ2-7; D is uncertain. The CDR3 is made up of 15 amino acids. CDR1 SGHTA and CDR2 FQGNSA come from the germline V gene. Trimming left V 0 bases short and J 3 bases short, with 12 bases between. The CDR3 DNA follows: TGTGCCAGCAGCTTAGCTGCCAGAACCTTCTACGAGCAGTACTTC. Protein sequence: CASSLAARTFYEQYF. The variable domain in full, with the rest retrieved from reference TRBV7-2 and TRBJ2-7, is GAGVSQSPSNKVTEKGKDVELRCDPISGHTALYWYRQSLGQGLEFLIYFQGNSAPDKSGLPSDRFSAERTGGSVSTLTIQRTQQEDSAVYLCASSLAARTFYEQYFGPGTRLTVT.

The rearrangement joins TRBV28 to TRBJ1-1; 9 positions agree with TRBD1. CDR1 and CDR2 (germline): MDHEN, SYDVKM. The V segment lost 7 bases and the J segment 11 bases; nucleotides outside the gene matches: 20. CDR3 length: 16 amino acids. CDR3 sequence (DNA): TGTGCCAGCAACCTTTCCCTCGGGACAGGGAGTAATGCGGCTTTCTTT. Translated, it gives CASNLSLGTGSNAAFF. Looking up the rest from reference TRBV28 and TRBJ1-1 gives the full variable domain: DVKVTQSSRYLVKRTGEKVFLECVQDMDHENMFWYRQDPGLGLRLIYFSYDVKMKEKGDIPEGYSVSREKKERFSLILESASTNQTSMYLCASNLSLGTGSNAAFFGQGTRLTVV.